Presented here are 28 T cell receptor beta chains from one specimen sequenced in a study of neoadjuvant anti-PD-1 for oral cavity cancer. TCRdb's copy holds only in-frame clones and misses some; the assay was immunoSEQ multiplex PCR. The data show 13,000 to 15,000 clones, 65% to 70% seen once. This sample comprised PBMCs, obtained before nivolumab (anti-PD-1) treatment. All receptors come from a person between 40 and 85 years old with oral cavity squamous cell carcinoma.

This clone occurred once. The CDR3 region is CASSLAGGRDTQYF. As DNA, the CDR3 is TGTGCCAGCAGCTTAGCGGGGGGGCGAGATACGCAGTATTTT. The rearrangement links TRBV7-2 to TRBJ2-3; TRBD2 might be the D (7 bases). Trimming removed 0 bases from V and 5 bases from J, with 9 bases in between. CDR3 size: 14 residues. In germline, CDR1 is SGHTA, CDR2 FQGNSA.

CDR3 in amino acids: CSVEEPGRNYGYTF. CDR3 DNA: TGCAGCGTTGAAGAACCGGGACGAAACTATGGCTACACCTTC. The rearrangement links TRBV29-1 to TRBJ1-2; D might be TRBD1 (5 bases). V was cut by 0 bases and J by 2 bases, with 10 bases left in between. The germline gives CDR1 SQVTM, CDR2 ANQGSEA. The CDR3 spans 14 residues.

DNA for the CDR3: TGTGCCAGCAGCCCCGGGACTAGCGGGAGGGCCTCAGAGACCCAGTACTTC. This translates into CASSPGTSGRASETQYF. The V gene is TRBV13, the J gene TRBJ2-5; 16 nucleotides line up with TRBD2. Germline V gene lookup returns CDR1 PRHDT and CDR2 FYEKMQ (reference sequence). The CDR3 totals 17 residues. Unmatched junction bases numbered 7, after V lost 5 bases and J lost 4 bases.

The chain recombines TRBV7-9 with TRBJ2-2, with D possibly being TRBD2 (7 bases). Per the germline V gene, CDR1 is SEHNR and CDR2 is FQNEAQ (reference sequence). The V gene lost 5 bases and the J gene lost 1 base, with 14 bases spanning the gap. The CDR3 contains 16 residues. The CDR3 nucleotides are TGTGCCAGCAGCCCCCCGGGGGGCTGGAACACCGGGGAGCTGTTTTTT. Protein: CASSPPGGWNTGELFF.

J is TRBJ1-2 and V is TRBV9; the match to TRBD1 covers 7 bases. CDR3 size: 15 residues. Per the germline V gene, CDR1 is SGDLS and CDR2 is YYNGEE. The J segment lost 0 bases and the V segment lost 0 bases, leaving 2 bases of the junction unmatched. DNA for the CDR3: TGTGCCAGCAGCGTAGGGGGACAGACTAACTATGGCTACACCTTC. Its protein is CASSVGGQTNYGYTF.

The chain links TRBV6-5 to TRBJ1-5; D unresolved. The length of the CDR3 is 14 residues. Germline V CDR1 and CDR2: MNHEY, SVGAGI. Trimming stripped 6 bases from V and 6 bases from J, with 15 bases between. CDR3 DNA: TGTGCCAGCAGGGTTGAGAAGAGCGGTCAGCCCCAGCATTTT. It yields the protein CASRVEKSGQPQHF.

This clone was counted a few times. The chain links TRBV5-1 to TRBJ1-6; D remains ambiguous. Germline lookup yields CDR1 SGHRS and CDR2 YFSETQ. V gave up 2 bases and J gave up 2 bases, with 8 bases separating them. This CDR3 spans 15 amino acids. The CDR3 bases are TGCGCCAGCAGCTTTGACGGGCCCTATAATTCACCCCTCCACTTT. Amino acids: CASSFDGPYNSPLHF.

The chain joins TRBV12-5 to TRBJ1-1; maybe TRBD1 (6 bases). The germline V and J ends were trimmed by 2 bases and 5 bases, with 15 bases remaining between them. Germline lookup yields CDR1 LGHNT and CDR2 FRNRAP. The CDR3 spans 15 residues. In DNA, the CDR3 is TGTGCTAGTGGTTTGTTCGGGGGGCGGGGGACTGAAGCTTTCTTT. It codes for CASGLFGGRGTEAFF.

The chain combines TRBV11-3 with TRBJ2-7; D might be TRBD2 (5 bases). V lost 5 bases and J 7 bases, leaving 12 bases between the germline ends. Germline-derived CDR1 and CDR2 are SGHNT and YENEEA. This CDR3 is 12 amino acids long. This CDR3 reads CASSPPPGEQYF. The DNA of the CDR3 is TGTGCCAGCAGCCCCCCCCCGGGGGAGCAGTACTTC.

The V gene is TRBV27, the J gene TRBJ1-6; D not certain. The CDR3 is 14 amino acids. V was cut by 7 bases and J by 7 bases, with 14 bases left in between. Germline V lookup: CDR1 MNHEY, CDR2 SMNVEV (reference sequence). CDR3 in amino acids: CASMVVKVNSPLHF. The CDR3 DNA follows: TGTGCCAGCATGGTCGTAAAAGTCAATTCACCCCTCCACTTT.

The gene calls are TRBV20-1 and TRBJ2-1, with D perhaps TRBD1 or TRBD2 (5 bases each). This CDR3 has 11 residues. Germline V gives CDR1 DFQATT, CDR2 SNEGSKA (reference sequence). The CDR3 DNA reads as TGCAGCCAGAGGGACGCCTCCACACAGTTCTTC. Its protein is CSQRDASTQFF.

The chain joins TRBV7-8 to TRBJ1-1; weak D call: TRBD1 (6 bases). Germline CDR1 reads SGHVS; CDR2 reads FQNEAQ. The CDR3 is 14 amino acids. Trimming pared 2 bases from V and 2 bases from J, leaving 9 bases between. This CDR3 reads CASSLNRANTEAFF. CDR3 sequence (DNA): TGTGCCAGCAGCTTAAACAGGGCCAACACTGAAGCTTTCTTT.

This chain links TRBV25-1 with TRBJ1-2; D uncertain. The germline V gene encodes CDR1 MGHDK and CDR2 SYGVNS. Between the trimmed V and J ends, which lost 8 bases and 0 bases, there was a span of 7 bases. This CDR3 is built from 12 residues. The CDR3 sequence is CASHHTNYGYTF. The CDR3 DNA is TGTGCCAGCCACCACACTAACTATGGCTACACCTTC.

V and J are TRBV6-1 and TRBJ2-5; no reliable D call. CDR3 length: 15 amino acids. CDR1 MNHNS and CDR2 SASEGT come from the germline V gene. Trimming removed 3 bases from V and 1 base from J, with 12 bases in between. The CDR3 sequence: CASSEDVVSQETQYF. CDR3 bases: TGTGCCAGCAGTGAGGACGTGGTCTCCCAAGAGACCCAGTACTTC.

As to this clone: Other nucleotide sequences from this sample produce the same CDR3. The chain recombines TRBV30 with TRBJ1-2; D is ambiguous. V lost 6 bases to trimming and J lost 2 bases, with 13 bases between them. CDR1 and CDR2 from the germline V gene are GTSNPN and SVGIG (reference sequence). The CDR3 loop spans 13 amino acids. In nucleotides, the CDR3 is TGTGCCTGTACTAGGGCGACCAACTATGGCTACACCTTC. Protein: CACTRATNYGYTF.

The rearrangement links TRBV19 to TRBJ2-7, with a weak D call TRBD2 (6 bases). The CDR3 has 13 amino acids. CDR1 LNHDA and CDR2 SQIVND come from the germline V gene (reference sequence). V gave up 6 bases and J gave up 2 bases, with 11 bases separating them. In DNA, the CDR3 is TGTGCCAGTAGCTACGGACTAACCTACGAGCAGTACTTC. It translates to CASSYGLTYEQYF.

The rearrangement uses TRBV7-3 and TRBJ2-1; TRBD1 is a possible D gene (5 bases). CDR3 length: 12 amino acids. V was shortened by 5 bases and J by 7 bases, with 9 bases between the two germline ends. The germline V gene has CDR1 SGHTA and CDR2 FQGTGA. CDR3 bases: TGTGCCAGCAGCATGAACAGGAATGAGCAGTTCTTC. This sequence encodes CASSMNRNEQFF.

The CDR3 region has the DNA TGTGCCAGCAGCTTAGATACGGTTTCCGGGGAGCTGTTTTTT. It specifies CASSLDTVSGELFF. The rearrangement uses TRBV11-3 and TRBJ2-2, with D unclear. This CDR3 region has 14 residues. CDR1 and CDR2 from the germline V gene are SGHNT and YENEEA. With 0 bases removed from V and 6 bases from J, the gap between germline ends came to 8 bases.

V is TRBV5-1 and J is TRBJ2-6; D not resolved. Trimming took 3 bases from V and 0 from J, leaving 10 bases between them. The CDR3 covers 16 residues. The germline V gene has CDR1 SGHRS and CDR2 YFSETQ. CDR3 nucleotide sequence: TGCGCCAGCAGCTCAGGATATTACTCTGGGGCCAACGTCCTGACTTTC. Protein: CASSSGYYSGANVLTF.

The chain uses TRBV28 and TRBJ2-7, with D possibly matching TRBD1 (5 bases). This CDR3 has 10 amino acids. Germline V gene lookup returns CDR1 MDHEN and CDR2 SYDVKM. V dropped 8 bases and J dropped 8 bases, with 10 bases sitting between them. The CDR3 region is CASQGRKQYF. The CDR3 DNA is TGTGCCAGCCAGGGTCGCAAGCAGTACTTC.

The chain carries TRBV19 and TRBJ1-2; D not resolved. Trimming cost V 2 bases and J 4 bases, with 8 bases left between them. CDR3 size: 13 residues. Germline V gene data show CDR1 as LNHDA and CDR2 as SQIVND (reference sequence). The CDR3 protein is CASSISPLYGYTF. In DNA, the CDR3 is TGTGCCAGTAGTATATCACCCCTCTATGGCTACACCTTC. The complete variable domain, with remaining parts taken from reference TRBV19 and TRBJ1-2, reads DGGITQSPKYLFRKEGQNVTLSCEQNLNHDAMYWYRQDPGQGLRLIYYSQIVNDFQKGDIAEGYSVSREKKESFPLTVTSAQKNPTAFYLCASSISPLYGYTFGSGTRLTVV.

This clone was seen a handful of times. DNA of the CDR3: TGTGCCAGCAGCCCCCGACAGGGAGGCGAGCAGTTCTTC. As protein: CASSPRQGGEQFF. The chain uses TRBV6-5 and TRBJ2-1, with D possibly being TRBD1 (7 bases). The CDR3 sequence is 13 residues long. Germline CDR1 reads MNHEY; CDR2 reads SVGAGI. Between the trimmed V and J ends, which lost 6 bases and 10 bases, there was a span of 16 bases.

V usage is TRBV14 and J usage is TRBJ2-1, with D possibly matching TRBD2 (5 bases). Germline CDR1 reads SGHDN; CDR2 reads FVKESK. This CDR3 spans 15 amino acids. V lost 4 bases, J lost 4 bases, and 14 bases lay in between. Here the CDR3 reads CASSRRAARYNEQFF. CDR3 DNA: TGTGCCAGCAGCCGGCGGGCCGCGAGGTACAATGAGCAGTTCTTC.

This rearrangement joins TRBV5-1 to TRBJ2-7; D is uncertain. V shed 0 bases and J shed 0 bases, with 10 bases lying between them. Germline V gene sequence: CDR1 SGHRS, CDR2 YFSETQ. This CDR3 contains 15 residues. In DNA form, the CDR3 reads TGCGCCAGCAGCTTGGAACTATCCTACTCCTACGAGCAGTACTTC. Translating gives CASSLELSYSYEQYF. Drawing the rest from reference TRBV5-1 and TRBJ2-7, the complete variable domain is KAGVTQTPRYLIKTRGQQVTLSCSPISGHRSVSWYQQTPGQGLQFLFEYFSETQRNKGNFPGRFSGRQFSNSRSEMNVSTLELGDSALYLCASSLELSYSYEQYFGPGTRLTVT.

The chain joins TRBV15 to TRBJ1-1; 11 bases map to TRBD1. There are 12 residues in the CDR3. Germline V gives CDR1 LNHNV, CDR2 YYDKDF (reference sequence). V shed 5 bases, J shed 10 bases, and the junction held 3 bases outside the gene matches. The chain's CDR3 is CATSGTGGLAFF. CDR3 nucleotide sequence: TGTGCCACCAGCGGGACAGGGGGTTTAGCTTTCTTT.

This sequence joins TRBV6-5 and TRBJ1-6; no clear D gene. The CDR3 covers 13 residues. The germline gives CDR1 MNHEY, CDR2 SVGAGI. V was shortened by 3 bases and J by 9 bases, with 9 bases between the two germline ends. The CDR3 sequence: CASSYPTGSPLHF. The CDR3 bases are TGTGCCAGCAGTTATCCGACGGGTTCACCCCTCCACTTT.

The rearrangement uses TRBV28 and TRBJ2-2; 8 bases align to TRBD2. CDR1 MDHEN and CDR2 SYDVKM come from the germline V gene. Unmatched junction bases numbered 5, after V lost 4 bases and J lost 4 bases. This CDR3 region has 15 residues. CDR3 residues: CASSSSGSTTGELFF. The DNA of the CDR3 is TGTGCCAGCAGTTCCAGCGGGAGTACCACCGGGGAGCTGTTTTTT. The full variable domain, rest sourced from reference TRBV28 and TRBJ2-2, is DVKVTQSSRYLVKRTGEKVFLECVQDMDHENMFWYRQDPGLGLRLIYFSYDVKMKEKGDIPEGYSVSREKKERFSLILESASTNQTSMYLCASSSSGSTTGELFFGEGSRLTVL.

The V gene is TRBV9, the J gene TRBJ1-1; D gene unclear. Germline V gene sequence: CDR1 SGDLS, CDR2 YYNGEE. Trimming left V 0 bases short and J 7 bases short, with 7 bases between. The CDR3 extends over 12 amino acids. The CDR3 DNA reads as TGTGCCAGCAGCGTAGCTGGAGGTGAAGCTTTCTTT. Amino acid sequence: CASSVAGGEAFF. The full variable domain, in which reference TRBV9 and TRBJ1-1 provide the parts outside the CDR3, is DSGVTQTPKHLITATGQRVTLRCSPRSGDLSVYWYQQSLDQGLQFLIQYYNGEERAKGNILERFSAQQFPDLHSELNLSSLELGDSALYFCASSVAGGEAFFGQGTRLTVV.